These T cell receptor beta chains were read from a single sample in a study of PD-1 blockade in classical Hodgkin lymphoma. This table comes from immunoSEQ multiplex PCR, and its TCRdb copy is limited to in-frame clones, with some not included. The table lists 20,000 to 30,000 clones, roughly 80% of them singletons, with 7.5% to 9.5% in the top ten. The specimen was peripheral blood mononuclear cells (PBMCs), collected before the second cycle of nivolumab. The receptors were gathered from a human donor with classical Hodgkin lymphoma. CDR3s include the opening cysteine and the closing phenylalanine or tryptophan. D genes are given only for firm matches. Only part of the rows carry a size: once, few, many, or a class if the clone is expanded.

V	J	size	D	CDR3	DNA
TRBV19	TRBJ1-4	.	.	CASSLTGEKLFF	TGTGCCAGTAGCCTTACCGGGGAAAAACTGTTTTTT
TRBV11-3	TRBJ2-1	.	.	CASSLDINLTLLEQFF	TGTGCCAGCAGCTTAGATATTAATTTGACACTTCTTGAGCAGTTCTTC
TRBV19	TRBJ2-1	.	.	CASRSRTHSSYNEQFF	TGTGCCAGCAGGAGTCGGACTCACAGCTCCTACAATGAGCAGTTCTTC
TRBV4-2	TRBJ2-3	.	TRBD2	CASSQDSGGSTDTQYF	TGTGCCAGCAGCCAAGATAGCGGGGGGAGCACAGATACGCAGTATTTT
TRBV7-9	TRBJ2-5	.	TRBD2	CASSPLAGGYQETQYF	TGTGCCAGCAGCCCATTAGCGGGGGGTTACCAAGAGACCCAGTACTTC
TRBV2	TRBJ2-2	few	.	CASSEWGGLAGTGELFF	TGTGCCAGCAGTGAATGGGGGGGGCTTGCCGGCACCGGGGAGCTGTTTTTT
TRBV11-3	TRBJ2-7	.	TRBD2	CASSLGAGVSYEQYF	TGTGCCAGCAGCTTAGGAGCGGGGGTCTCCTACGAGCAGTACTTC
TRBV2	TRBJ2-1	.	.	CASSVTGTYYNEQFF	TGTGCCAGCAGTGTGACCGGGACTTACTACAATGAGCAGTTCTTC
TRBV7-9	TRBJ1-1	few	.	CASSYHRVEGAFF	TGTGCCAGCAGCTACCACAGGGTGGAGGGAGCTTTCTTT
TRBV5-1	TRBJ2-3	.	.	CASSLDAADTQYF	TGCGCCAGCAGCTTGGACGCAGCAGATACGCAGTATTTT
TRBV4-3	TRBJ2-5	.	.	CASSQGRDGPQETQYF	TGCGCCAGCAGCCAAGGAAGGGACGGCCCTCAAGAGACCCAGTACTTC
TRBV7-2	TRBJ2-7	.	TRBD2	CASSLGTSGFYEQYF	TGTGCCAGCAGCTTAGGGACTAGCGGATTCTACGAGCAGTACTTC
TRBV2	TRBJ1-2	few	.	CASAANYGYTF	TGTGCCAGCGCCGCTAACTATGGCTACACCTTC
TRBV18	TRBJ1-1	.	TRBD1	CASSPLRQGAEAFF	TGTGCCAGCTCCCCTCTTAGACAGGGCGCTGAAGCTTTCTTT
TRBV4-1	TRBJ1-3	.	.	CASSLGVSGNTIYF	TGCGCCAGCAGCCTAGGGGTCTCTGGAAACACCATATATTTT
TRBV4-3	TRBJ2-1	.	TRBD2	CASSQSGGAFHHEQFF	TGCGCCAGCAGCCAAAGCGGGGGGGCCTTTCATCATGAGCAGTTCTTC
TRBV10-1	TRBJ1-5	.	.	CASSGPGNQPQHF	TGCGCCAGCAGTGGACCCGGCAATCAGCCCCAGCATTTT
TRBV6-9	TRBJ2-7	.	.	CASTRSNEQYF	TGTGCCAGCACCCGCTCTAACGAGCAGTACTTC
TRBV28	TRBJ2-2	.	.	CASSLWTRAGELFF	TGTGCCAGCAGTTTATGGACAAGGGCCGGGGAGCTGTTTTTT
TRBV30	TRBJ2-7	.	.	CAWSPRGTFYEQYF	TGTGCCTGGAGCCCCAGGGGAACGTTCTACGAGCAGTACTTC
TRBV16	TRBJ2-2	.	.	CASSQWKGSGELFF	TGTGCCAGCAGCCAATGGAAAGGATCCGGGGAGCTGTTTTTT
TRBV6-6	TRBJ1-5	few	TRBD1	CASSYALTGGNQPQHF	TGTGCCAGCAGTTACGCCCTAACAGGGGGCAATCAGCCCCAGCATTTT
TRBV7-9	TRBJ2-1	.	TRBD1	CASSLPGQGVEQFF	TGTGCCAGCAGCTTACCGGGACAGGGGGTTGAGCAGTTCTTC
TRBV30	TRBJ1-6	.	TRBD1	CAWSVQAGGWDNSPLHF	TGTGCCTGGAGTGTACAGGCAGGGGGATGGGATAATTCACCCCTCCACTTT
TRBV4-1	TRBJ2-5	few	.	CASSQAGGGETQYF	TGCGCCAGCAGCCAAGCGGGGGGCGGGGAGACCCAGTACTTC
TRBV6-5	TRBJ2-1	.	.	CASSYSRVYNEQFF	TGTGCCAGCAGTTACTCGAGGGTTTACAATGAGCAGTTCTTC
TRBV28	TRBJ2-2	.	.	CASSLWGKLGGTGELFF	TGTGCCAGCAGTTTATGGGGGAAGTTAGGCGGCACCGGGGAGCTGTTTTTT
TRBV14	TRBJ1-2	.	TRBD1	CARSPPDRGHGYTF	TGTGCCCGCAGCCCCCCCGACAGGGGCCATGGCTACACCTTC
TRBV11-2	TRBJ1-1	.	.	CASSFYRRRNTEAFF	TGTGCCAGCAGCTTTTACAGGAGGAGGAACACTGAAGCTTTCTTT
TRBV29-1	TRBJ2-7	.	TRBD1	CSVRDSYEQYF	TGCAGCGTTAGGGACAGCTACGAGCAGTACTTC
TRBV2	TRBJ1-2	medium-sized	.	CASSEDTGSAYGYTF	TGTGCCAGCAGTGAGGACACAGGCAGTGCTTATGGCTACACCTTC
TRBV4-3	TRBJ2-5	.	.	CASSQDTGVRWETQYF	TGCGCCAGCAGCCAAGATACGGGGGTGAGGTGGGAGACCCAGTACTTC
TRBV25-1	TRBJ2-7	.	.	CASSGRRADSYEQYF	TGTGCCAGCAGTGGACGGAGAGCAGACTCCTACGAGCAGTACTTC
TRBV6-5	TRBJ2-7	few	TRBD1	CASSYVRGYEQYF	TGTGCCAGCAGTTACGTCAGGGGGTACGAGCAGTACTTC
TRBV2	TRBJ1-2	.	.	CASIRMPARNYGYTF	TGTGCCAGCATACGTATGCCAGCGCGGAACTATGGCTACACCTTC
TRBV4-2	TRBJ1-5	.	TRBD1	CASSQAVQGAGQPQHF	TGTGCCAGCAGCCAAGCTGTACAGGGGGCTGGTCAGCCCCAGCATTTT
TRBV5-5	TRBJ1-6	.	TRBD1	CASGTGGDSPLHF	TGTGCCAGCGGTACAGGGGGTGATTCACCCCTCCACTTT
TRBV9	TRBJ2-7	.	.	CASSVGWEPEYEQYF	TGTGCCAGCAGCGTAGGGTGGGAGCCTGAGTACGAGCAGTACTTC
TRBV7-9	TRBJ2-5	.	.	CASSLAGSRGETQYF	TGTGCCAGCAGCTTAGCAGGATCCAGGGGTGAGACCCAGTACTTC
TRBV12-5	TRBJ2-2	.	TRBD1	CASGWTGTGVTGELFF	TGTGCTAGTGGTTGGACCGGGACAGGGGTAACCGGGGAGCTGTTTTTT
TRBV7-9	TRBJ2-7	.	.	CASSSRGPTEQYF	TGTGCCAGCAGCTCCCGGGGACCTACGGAGCAGTACTTC
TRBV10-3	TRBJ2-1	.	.	CAISESSGGADNEQFF	TGTGCCATCAGTGAGTCGAGTGGGGGGGCGGACAATGAGCAGTTCTTC
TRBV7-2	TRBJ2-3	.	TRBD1	CASSFGQGSTGQYF	TGTGCCAGCAGCTTCGGACAGGGTTCCACGGGGCAGTATTTT
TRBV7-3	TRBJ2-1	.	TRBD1	CASSTGTGVEEYNEQFF	TGTGCCAGCAGCACCGGGACAGGGGTCGAAGAATACAATGAGCAGTTCTTC
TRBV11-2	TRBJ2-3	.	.	CASSLEYGSTDTQYF	TGTGCCAGCAGCTTAGAATACGGGAGCACAGATACGCAGTATTTT
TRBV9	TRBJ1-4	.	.	CASSVEGAANEKLFF	TGTGCCAGCAGCGTAGAGGGAGCTGCTAATGAAAAACTGTTTTTT
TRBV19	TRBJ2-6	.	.	CASSMGVSGANVLTF	TGTGCCAGTAGTATGGGGGTCTCTGGGGCCAACGTCCTGACTTTC
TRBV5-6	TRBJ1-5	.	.	CASSLVDGNQPQHF	TGTGCCAGCAGCTTGGTTGACGGCAATCAGCCCCAGCATTTT
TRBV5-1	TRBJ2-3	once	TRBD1	CASSSNIQGPGDTQYF	TGCGCCAGCAGCTCGAATATACAGGGGCCGGGAGATACGCAGTATTTT
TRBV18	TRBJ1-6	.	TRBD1	CASSRRQGRNSPLHF	TGTGCCAGCTCACGGCGACAGGGGCGTAATTCACCCCTCCACTTT
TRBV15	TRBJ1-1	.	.	CATSRDRGASMNTEAFF	TGTGCCACCAGCAGAGATCGGGGCGCCAGCATGAACACTGAAGCTTTCTTT
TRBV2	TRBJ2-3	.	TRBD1	CASSEGQSTDTQYF	TGTGCCAGCAGTGAGGGACAGAGCACAGATACGCAGTATTTT
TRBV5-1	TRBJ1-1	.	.	CASSSTVKTRTEAFF	TGCGCCAGCAGCTCAACGGTTAAAACAAGGACTGAAGCTTTCTTT
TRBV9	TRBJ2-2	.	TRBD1	CASTMTGNPGELFF	TGTGCCAGCACCATGACAGGGAACCCCGGGGAGCTGTTTTTT
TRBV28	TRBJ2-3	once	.	CASSLQRRGRDTQYF	TGTGCCAGCAGTTTACAAAGGAGGGGCAGAGATACGCAGTATTTT
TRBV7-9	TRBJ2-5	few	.	CASRRRVQETQYF	TGTGCCAGCAGACGGAGGGTCCAAGAGACCCAGTACTTC